The rows below give T cell receptor beta chains drawn from one sample of a study of T cell responses to AZD1222 COVID-19 vaccine. Using immunoSEQ multiplex PCR, the repertoire was profiled, and TCRdb retains in-frame clones only, with some absent. The sample records more than 95,000 clones, approximately 88% being singletons. The starting material was peripheral blood, obtained on day 0 of AZD1222 vaccination. These receptors were taken from an adult in good health. CDR3s include the opening cysteine and the closing phenylalanine or tryptophan. A D gene is named only where the DNA matches it firmly. The size field is filled for only some rows; it gives once, few, many or a size class.

cdr3_aa: CASSAARTSGGKDTQYF
cdr3_nt: TGTGCCAGTAGTGCGGCCCGGACGAGCGGGGGAAAGGATACGCAGTATTTT
v_call: TRBV19
j_call: TRBJ2-3
clone_size: -
d_call: TRBD2

cdr3_aa: CASAMGSSGNTIYF
cdr3_nt: TGCGCCAGCGCGATGGGGTCCTCTGGAAACACCATATATTTT
v_call: TRBV5-1
j_call: TRBJ1-3
clone_size: -
d_call: -

cdr3_aa: CASSTPPGTPVIYLAGEQYF
cdr3_nt: TGTGCCAGCAGTACCCCACCCGGGACCCCGGTTATATATTTGGCCGGGGAGCAGTACTTC
v_call: TRBV28
j_call: TRBJ2-7
clone_size: -
d_call: -

cdr3_aa: CASSLGFTSSYEQYF
cdr3_nt: TGTGCCAGCAGTTTGGGCTTCACTAGCTCCTACGAGCAGTACTTC
v_call: TRBV27
j_call: TRBJ2-7
clone_size: -
d_call: -

cdr3_aa: CASRGTFEQFF
cdr3_nt: TGTGCCAGCAGAGGGACGTTCGAGCAGTTCTTC
v_call: TRBV2
j_call: TRBJ2-1
clone_size: -
d_call: -

cdr3_aa: CASSGANTGELFF
cdr3_nt: TGTGCCAGCAGCGGGGCGAACACCGGGGAGCTGTTTTTT
v_call: TRBV6-4
j_call: TRBJ2-2
clone_size: few
d_call: -

cdr3_aa: CASTVGDIRDQETQYF
cdr3_nt: TGTGCCAGCACAGTTGGAGACATCCGGGACCAAGAGACCCAGTACTTC
v_call: TRBV7-6
j_call: TRBJ2-5
clone_size: -
d_call: -

cdr3_aa: CASSQKGAVDYGYTF
cdr3_nt: TGTGCCAGCAGCCAGAAGGGGGCTGTTGACTATGGCTACACCTTC
v_call: TRBV7-2
j_call: TRBJ1-2
clone_size: -
d_call: TRBD1

cdr3_aa: CASSPSGPYEQYF
cdr3_nt: TGTGCCAGCAGCCCTAGCGGACCCTACGAGCAGTACTTC
v_call: TRBV11-2
j_call: TRBJ2-7
clone_size: -
d_call: TRBD2

cdr3_aa: CASSQLGGGADTIYF
cdr3_nt: TGTGCCAGCAGCCAGTTGGGAGGAGGGGCGGACACCATATATTTT
v_call: TRBV4-2
j_call: TRBJ1-3
clone_size: -
d_call: -

cdr3_aa: CASSYSIGRDTQYF
cdr3_nt: TGTGCCAGCAGTTACTCGATCGGGAGAGATACGCAGTATTTT
v_call: TRBV6-2/TRBV6-3
j_call: TRBJ2-3
clone_size: -
d_call: -

cdr3_aa: CASSPDFAGANYGYTF
cdr3_nt: TGTGCCAGCAGCCCGGACTTTGCCGGGGCTAACTATGGCTACACCTTC
v_call: TRBV7-2
j_call: TRBJ1-2
clone_size: few
d_call: -

cdr3_aa: CASSLGQGANNEQFF
cdr3_nt: TGTGCCAGCAGCTTAGGACAGGGGGCGAACAATGAGCAGTTCTTC
v_call: TRBV7-2
j_call: TRBJ2-1
clone_size: -
d_call: TRBD1